The clone carrying this TCR beta chain has just a few counts. Its antigen is not identified. The data were obtained in a study of cytomegalovirus exposure and HLA in healthy donors. Study-wide points: In a later analysis, productive TCRs from donors in an Asian-associated ancestry cluster reportedly carried fewer N-insertions than the cohort mean. Later analysis demonstrated an association between a missense DCLRE1C variant and TCR beta V- and J-gene trimming. Productive status was seen about 90% or about 30% of the time for most TCR beta V segments in an earlier analysis.

Germline CDR1 SGHRS, CDR2 YFSETQ. The length of the CDR3 is 15 residues. After removal of 4 bases from V and 7 bases from J, the junction contained 8 bases not matched to a gene. The PCR had 60 Vbeta and 13 Jbeta primers. In the original workflow: As a later analysis found, there were 60 million to 90 million unique TCR beta chains, of which approximately 10 million were shared. Clones were sequenced by immunoSEQ multiplex PCR, and TCRdb holds only the in-frame ones, with some missing. The DNA gave D and trimming, while V, J and clone size come from that table. The table has around 100,000 clones, roughly three quarters seen once.

The chain combines TRBV5-1 with TRBJ2-1, with 10 positions matching TRBD2. This clonotype was sampled from a woman under 30 in good health and CMV-seropositive. The sequenced material came from PBMCs. The CDR3 protein is CASSVPGLASNEQFF. The CDR3 DNA is TGCGCCAGCAGCGTGCCGGGACTAGCGTCGAATGAGCAGTTCTTC.